The rows below give T cell receptor beta chains drawn from one sample of a study of cytomegalovirus exposure and HLA in healthy donors. Data came from immunoSEQ multiplex PCR; TCRdb stores just in-frame clones and leaves some out. Its table lists about 48,000 clones. The sample was PBMCs. These receptors were obtained from a woman aged 40 to 49 in good health and CMV-seronegative. The CDR3 runs from the conserved cysteine through the conserved F or W. D genes are given only for firm matches. Size is omitted from some rows. Given values are once, few, many or a class for expanded clones.

clone_size j_call d_call v_call cdr3_nt cdr3_aa
NA TRBJ2-7 NA TRBV27 TGTGCCAGCACCTACCTGGCGGGACAGCCCTACGAGCAGTACTTC CASTYLAGQPYEQYF
NA TRBJ2-1 TRBD2 TRBV5-1 TGCGCCAGCAGCCCCCAATCTAGCGGAGGAGAGCAGTTCTTC CASSPQSSGGEQFF
NA TRBJ1-5 NA TRBV28 TGTGCCAGCAGTTTCGGCGGATATAGCAATCAGCCCCAGCATTTT CASSFGGYSNQPQHF
NA TRBJ1-3 NA TRBV30 TGTGCCTGGACGAGAGATTCTGGAAACACCATATATTTT CAWTRDSGNTIYF
NA TRBJ2-1 NA TRBV7-9 TGTGCCAGCAGCTTAGCAGCGCTACTCAATGAGCAGTTCTTC CASSLAALLNEQFF
NA TRBJ2-1 NA TRBV7-7 TGTGCTAGCAGCCTCAGGTGGGACAATGAGCAGTTCTTC CASSLRWDNEQFF
NA TRBJ1-2 TRBD1 TRBV29-1 TGCAGCGTTGAAGAGGACAGGGTTGTGGAAGGCTACACCTTC CSVEEDRVVEGYTF
NA TRBJ2-2 TRBD1 TRBV30 TGTGCCTCAGGGGGCGCGAACACCGGGGAGCTGTTTTTT CASGGANTGELFF
NA TRBJ2-3 NA TRBV7-2 TGTGCCAGCAGCTTAAGAGAGCGAGATACGCAGTATTTT CASSLRERDTQYF
NA TRBJ1-4 TRBD1 TRBV7-8 TGTGCCAGCAGCTCCGGGACAGGGCCTAATGAAAAACTGTTTTTT CASSSGTGPNEKLFF
NA TRBJ2-7 TRBD1 TRBV19 TGTGCCAGTAGTGATGCCGGGACAGGGAAGCACGAGCAGTACTTC CASSDAGTGKHEQYF
NA TRBJ1-1 NA TRBV10-1 TGCGCCGCGGAGTGCCAAGACACTGAAGCTTTCTTT CAAECQDTEAFF
NA TRBJ1-2 NA TRBV19 TGTGCCAGTAGTTGGAGACAGACTTATGGCTACACCTTC CASSWRQTYGYTF
NA TRBJ2-3 NA TRBV2 TGTGCCAGCGGGGGGGCTCTTAGCACAGATACGCAGTATTTT CASGGALSTDTQYF
NA TRBJ1-1 TRBD1 TRBV7-9 TGTGCCAGCAGCTGGGGGACAGGGATTGCTACTGAAGCTTTCTTT CASSWGTGIATEAFF
NA TRBJ2-2 TRBD1 TRBV9 TGTGCCAGCAGCGTAGTTACAGGGGGTCGCACCGGGGAGCTGTTTTTT CASSVVTGGRTGELFF
NA TRBJ2-1 TRBD2 TRBV10-3 TGTGCCATCGCGGGAGGGCCTGACAATGAGCAGTTCTTC CAIAGGPDNEQFF
NA TRBJ2-2 NA TRBV5-1 TGCGCCAGCAGCCCGATACAGGGCGGCACCGGGGAGCTGTTTTTT CASSPIQGGTGELFF
NA TRBJ1-2 TRBD1 TRBV29-1 TGCAGCGCCGGGACAGGAAGAGGCTACACCTTC CSAGTGRGYTF
NA TRBJ2-1 TRBD1 TRBV27 TGTGCCAGCAGTTGGGACAGTTCCGCCGGGTGGAATGAGCAGTTCTTC CASSWDSSAGWNEQFF
NA TRBJ1-6 NA TRBV5-1 TGCGCCAGCAGCTTGGCCGGGGGGGGCGCGGTTAATTCACCCCTCCACTTT CASSLAGGGAVNSPLHF
NA TRBJ2-7 TRBD2 TRBV7-2 TGTGCCAGCAGCGTCTCTAGCGGGGGGGGGTACGAGCAGTACTTC CASSVSSGGGYEQYF
NA TRBJ1-6 TRBD1 TRBV2 TGTGCCAGCAGCCGGGACAGGGATAATTCACCCCTACACTTT CASSRDRDNSPLHF
NA TRBJ2-5 NA TRBV19 TGTGCCAGTAGTGGGCTCCAAGAGAACCAGTACTTC CASSGLQENQYF
NA TRBJ2-7 TRBD1 TRBV5-4 TGTGCCAGCAGCCTCCGGACAGGGGCCTACGAGCAGTACTTC CASSLRTGAYEQYF
medium-sized TRBJ2-1 TRBD1 TRBV6-6 TGTGCCAGCAAGGCTTGGGACAGGGGGCTCTATGAGCAGTTCTTC CASKAWDRGLYEQFF
NA TRBJ1-1 NA TRBV5-1 TGCGCCAGCAGCTTGTACAGCCTGAACACTGAAGCTTTCTTT CASSLYSLNTEAFF
NA TRBJ1-1 TRBD1 TRBV29-1 TGTAGCGGGGCAGGGGGCTTAATGAACACTGAAGCTTTCTTT CSGAGGLMNTEAFF
NA TRBJ1-5 NA TRBV7-9 TGTGCCAGCAGCTCCCGATTGGACGGTCGGGGGCCCCAGCATTTT CASSSRLDGRGPQHF
NA TRBJ1-2 NA TRBV7-9 TGTGCCAGCAGCTTAGAATCATCGAGGAGGAACCTAGGGGGATATGGCTACACCTTC CASSLESSRRNLGGYGYTF
NA TRBJ1-1 TRBD1 TRBV19 TGTGCCAGTAGGGACAGGCGTACTGAAGCTTTCTTT CASRDRRTEAFF
NA TRBJ2-2 NA TRBV5-1 TGCGCCAGCAGCTTGGTCCCAGGGATGAACACCGGGGAGCTGTTTTTT CASSLVPGMNTGELFF
NA TRBJ2-3 TRBD2 TRBV29-1 TGCAGCGTTGAAGATCTCGTTGGCGGGGGGAGAACAGATACGCAGTATTTT CSVEDLVGGGRTDTQYF
NA TRBJ2-7 TRBD1 TRBV18 TGTGCCAGCTCACCACCGGGCTGGGACAGCGCCTACGAGCAGTACTTC CASSPPGWDSAYEQYF
NA TRBJ2-1 TRBD2 TRBV10-3 TGTGCCATCAGTAGCGGGAGTATCTACAATGAGCAGTTCTTC CAISSGSIYNEQFF
NA TRBJ1-1 NA TRBV6-1 TGTGCCAGCAGTGTAGCAGAGGGGAACACTGAAGCTTTCTTT CASSVAEGNTEAFF
NA TRBJ1-6 TRBD1 TRBV7-9 TGTGCCAGCAGCTTAAGCTTTGGACAGGTTAATTCACCCCTCCACTTT CASSLSFGQVNSPLHF
NA TRBJ1-5 TRBD1 TRBV30 TGTGCCGGGTCCCACAGGGGAGGTAATAATCAGCCCCAGCATTTT CAGSHRGGNNQPQHF
NA TRBJ1-2 TRBD1 TRBV7-9 TGTGCCAGCAGCTACGAGGACAGGGTGGGAGGCTACACCTTC CASSYEDRVGGYTF
NA TRBJ1-2 NA TRBV4-1 TGCGCCAGCAGCCAAGTCACGATCCAACAAAGCTACACCTTC CASSQVTIQQSYTF
NA TRBJ1-6 TRBD1 TRBV27 TGTGCCAGCAGTCCATGGGACAGTATCTCACCCCTCCACTTT CASSPWDSISPLHF
NA TRBJ2-7 NA TRBV7-8 TGTGCCAGCAGCTTTTACAGGATGCGGGAAACCCGCGAGCAGTACTTC CASSFYRMRETREQYF
NA TRBJ2-5 NA TRBV27 TGTGCCAGCAGTTGGGGCCCCCTTGGGAGGGAGACCCAGTACTTC CASSWGPLGRETQYF
NA TRBJ2-1 TRBD1 TRBV5-4 TGTGCCAGCAGCTCGCGGGACAGGGGGTTTTACAATGAGCAGTTCTTC CASSSRDRGFYNEQFF
NA TRBJ1-2 TRBD1 TRBV6-1 TGTGCCAGCAGCCTGGAGGGGGCTAGAGAGTATGGCTACACCTTC CASSLEGAREYGYTF